This TCR beta chain was identified during a study of cytomegalovirus exposure and HLA in healthy donors. Study findings and constraints: Among the sequence variants, a highly shared cluster was likely an artifact of sequencing.

The study ran its PCR with 60 Vbeta and 13 Jbeta primers. The method was immunoSEQ multiplex PCR; TCRdb's version includes in-frame clones alone and lacks a portion of them. The repertoire has about 300,000 clones, approximately 90% of them found once; the top ten carry less than 4.5%. A few counts support this clone. Its matching antigen is unknown. Each donor was healthy, and each was a bone marrow donor. CDR1 is LNHNV, CDR2 YYDKDF, per germline (reference sequence). The V gene lost 2 bases and the J gene lost 1 base, with 9 bases spanning the gap. The CDR3 runs to 14 residues. This sequence was found in a man between 40 and 49 years old in good health and CMV-seropositive. This chain joins TRBV15 and TRBJ2-7, with D perhaps TRBD1 (6 bases). The sample taken for sequencing was PBMCs. CDR3 DNA: TGTGCCACCAGCAGACGACAGGCGTCCTACGAGCAGTACTTC. Translating gives CATSRRQASYEQYF.